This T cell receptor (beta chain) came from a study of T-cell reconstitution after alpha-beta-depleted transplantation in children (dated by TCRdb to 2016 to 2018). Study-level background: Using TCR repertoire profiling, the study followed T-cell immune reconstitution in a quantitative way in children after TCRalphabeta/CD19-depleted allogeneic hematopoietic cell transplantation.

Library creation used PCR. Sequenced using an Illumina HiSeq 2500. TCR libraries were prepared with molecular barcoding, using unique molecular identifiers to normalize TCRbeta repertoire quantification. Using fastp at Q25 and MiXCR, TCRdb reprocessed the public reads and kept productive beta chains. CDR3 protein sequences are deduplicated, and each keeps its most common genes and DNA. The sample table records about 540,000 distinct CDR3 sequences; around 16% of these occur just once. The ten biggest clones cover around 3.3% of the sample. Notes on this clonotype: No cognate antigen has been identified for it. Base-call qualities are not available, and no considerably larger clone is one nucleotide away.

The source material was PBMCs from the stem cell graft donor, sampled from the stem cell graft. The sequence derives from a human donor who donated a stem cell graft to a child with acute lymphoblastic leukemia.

The nucleotide sequence is TGTGCCAGCAGTTTGTCAACTAGCGGGATCTCCTACGAGCAGTACTTC. Translation gives CASSLSTSGISYEQYF. This chain is built from TRBV27 and TRBJ2-7, and TRBD2 matches 10 of the central bases. CDR1 MNHEY and CDR2 SMNVEV were looked up in the germline V gene (reference sequence). The CDR3 has 16 amino acids, counting the end cysteine and phenylalanine. Only CDR3 DNA remains: 48 bases, in frame from the first base. Germline trimming: 3 bases from V, 0 bases from J; junction bases outside gene matches: 5.